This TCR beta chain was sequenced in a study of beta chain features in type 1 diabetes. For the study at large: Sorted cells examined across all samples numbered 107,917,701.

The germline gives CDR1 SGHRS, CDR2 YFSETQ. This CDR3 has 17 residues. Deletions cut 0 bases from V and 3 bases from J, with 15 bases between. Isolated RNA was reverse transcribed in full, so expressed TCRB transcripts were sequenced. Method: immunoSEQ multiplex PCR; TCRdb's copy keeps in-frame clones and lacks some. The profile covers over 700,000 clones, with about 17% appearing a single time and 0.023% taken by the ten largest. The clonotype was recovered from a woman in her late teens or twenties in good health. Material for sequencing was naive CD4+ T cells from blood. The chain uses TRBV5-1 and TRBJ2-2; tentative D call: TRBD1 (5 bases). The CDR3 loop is CASSLVGRAHDTGELFF. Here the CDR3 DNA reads TGCGCCAGCAGCTTGGTAGGCAGGGCGCACGACACCGGGGAGCTGTTTTTT.